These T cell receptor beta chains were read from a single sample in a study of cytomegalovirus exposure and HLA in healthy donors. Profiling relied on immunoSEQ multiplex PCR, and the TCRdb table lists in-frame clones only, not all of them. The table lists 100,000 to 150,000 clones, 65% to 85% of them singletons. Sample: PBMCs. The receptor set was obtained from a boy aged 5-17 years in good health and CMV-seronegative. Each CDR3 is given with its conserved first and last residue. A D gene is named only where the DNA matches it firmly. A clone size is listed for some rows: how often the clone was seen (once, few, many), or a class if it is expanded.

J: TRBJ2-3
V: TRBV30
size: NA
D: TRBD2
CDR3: CAWSRRLAGDTDTQYF
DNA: TGTGCCTGGAGTCGGCGACTAGCGGGAGATACAGATACGCAGTATTTT

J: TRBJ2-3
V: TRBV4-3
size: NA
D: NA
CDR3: CASSPGAGPVADTQYF
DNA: TGCGCCAGCAGCCCTGGGGCCGGGCCGGTCGCAGATACGCAGTATTTT

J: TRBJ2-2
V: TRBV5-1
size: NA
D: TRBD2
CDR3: CASSSAGGARTGELFF
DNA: TGCGCCAGCAGCTCTGCGGGGGGCGCGAGGACCGGGGAGCTGTTTTTT

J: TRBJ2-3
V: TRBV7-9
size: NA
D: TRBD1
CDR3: CASRPPLRGQDSDTQYF
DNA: TGTGCCAGCAGACCTCCTTTGAGGGGGCAGGATTCGGATACGCAGTATTTT

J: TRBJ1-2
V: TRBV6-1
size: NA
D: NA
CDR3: CASSPRQSLYGYTF
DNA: TGTGCCAGCAGTCCAAGACAGAGCCTCTATGGCTACACCTTC

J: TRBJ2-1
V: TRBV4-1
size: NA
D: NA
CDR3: CASSQTANNEQFF
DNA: TGCGCCAGCAGCCAAACAGCCAACAATGAGCAGTTCTTC

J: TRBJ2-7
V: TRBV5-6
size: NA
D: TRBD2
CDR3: CASRRGASGTYEQYF
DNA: TGTGCCAGCAGACGGGGGGCTAGCGGGACCTACGAGCAGTACTTC

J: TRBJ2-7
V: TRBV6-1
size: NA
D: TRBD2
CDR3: CASSEARLAGPAEQYF
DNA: TGTGCCAGCAGTGAAGCAAGGCTAGCGGGCCCCGCCGAGCAGTACTTC

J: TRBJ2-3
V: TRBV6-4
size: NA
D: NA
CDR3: CASSRSGEADTQYF
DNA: TGTGCCAGCAGTCGCTCAGGGGAAGCAGATACGCAGTATTTT

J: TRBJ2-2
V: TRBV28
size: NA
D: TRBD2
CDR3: CASSSGTSGINTGELFF
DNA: TGTGCCAGCAGTTCGGGGACTAGCGGGATCAACACCGGGGAGCTGTTTTTT

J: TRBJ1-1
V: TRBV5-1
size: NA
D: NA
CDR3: CASSPQTPNTEAFF
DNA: TGCGCCAGCAGCCCCCAGACACCAAACACTGAAGCTTTCTTT

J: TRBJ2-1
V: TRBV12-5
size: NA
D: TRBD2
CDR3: CASGLPPAGLAGDNEQFF
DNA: TGTGCTAGTGGTTTGCCACCAGCCGGACTAGCGGGAGACAATGAGCAGTTCTTC

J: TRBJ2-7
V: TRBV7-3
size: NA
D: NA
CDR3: CASSSRDSHRDEQYF
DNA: TGTGCCAGCAGCTCCCGGGACTCCCATCGGGACGAGCAGTACTTC

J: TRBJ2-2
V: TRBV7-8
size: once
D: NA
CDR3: CASSTNTGELFF
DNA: TGTGCCAGCAGCACAAACACCGGGGAGCTGTTTTTT

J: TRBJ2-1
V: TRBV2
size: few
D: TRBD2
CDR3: CASSALAGGDSEQFF
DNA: TGTGCCAGCAGTGCCTTAGCGGGAGGTGATAGTGAGCAGTTCTTC

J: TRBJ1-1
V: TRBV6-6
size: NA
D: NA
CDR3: CASRPKKGDTEAFF
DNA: TGTGCCAGCAGACCCAAAAAGGGGGACACTGAAGCTTTCTTT

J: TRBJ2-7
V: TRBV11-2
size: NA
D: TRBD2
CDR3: CASSPGLAASSYEQYF
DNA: TGTGCCAGCAGCCCGGGACTAGCGGCGAGCTCCTACGAGCAGTACTTC

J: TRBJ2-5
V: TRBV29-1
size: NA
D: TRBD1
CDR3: CSVVRDSQQETQYF
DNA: TGCAGCGTCGTAAGGGACAGCCAACAAGAGACCCAGTACTTC

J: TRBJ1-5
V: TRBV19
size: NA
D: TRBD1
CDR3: CASSAYNLQGSNQPQHF
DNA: TGTGCCAGTAGTGCCTACAATCTACAGGGGAGCAATCAGCCCCAGCATTTT

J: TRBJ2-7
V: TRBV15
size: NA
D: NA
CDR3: CATSGDASYEQYF
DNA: TGTGCCACTTCGGGAGATGCCTCCTACGAGCAGTACTTC

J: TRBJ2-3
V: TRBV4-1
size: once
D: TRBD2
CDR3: CASSQDRLAGGDTQYF
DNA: TGCGCCAGCAGCCAAGATCGACTAGCGGGAGGAGATACGCAGTATTTT

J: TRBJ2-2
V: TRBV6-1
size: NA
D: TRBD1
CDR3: CASSDYGTGFTGELFF
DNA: TGTGCCAGCAGTGATTACGGGACAGGGTTCACCGGGGAGCTGTTTTTT

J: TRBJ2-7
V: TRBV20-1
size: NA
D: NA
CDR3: CSAQVSEQYF
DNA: TGCAGTGCCCAGGTATCCGAGCAGTACTTC